Listed below are T cell receptor beta chains from one sample, sequenced in a study of shared clonotypes between healthy human individuals. TCRdb keeps only in-frame clones here, not all; method: immunoSEQ multiplex PCR. The table shows about 490,000 clones, with over 75% occurring only once. The material sequenced was PBMCs. All receptors come from a woman aged 40 to 49 in good health. Some clones in this sample may be carry-over from other donors' samples. Each CDR3 is given with its conserved first and last residue. D genes are given only for firm matches. Only some rows state a clone size, as once, few, many or a class for expanded clones.

>TRBV2|TRBJ2-7|.|13|.
CASIGGTSYEQYF
TGTGCCAGCATCGGGGGAACCTCCTACGAGCAGTACTTC
>TRBV6-1|TRBJ2-1|.|15|TRBD2
CASSELAGGYNEQFF
TGTGCCAGCAGTGAACTAGCGGGAGGGTACAATGAGCAGTTCTTC
>TRBV6-5|TRBJ2-7|.|15|TRBD1
CASSYSGQGYYEQYF
TGTGCCAGCAGTTACTCGGGACAGGGATACTACGAGCAGTACTTC
>TRBV6-1|TRBJ2-7|.|15|TRBD2
CASRPGTSGTYEQYF
TGTGCCAGCAGGCCCGGGACTAGCGGAACCTACGAGCAGTACTTC
>TRBV7-2|TRBJ1-2|.|14|.
CASSPPQWGSGYTF
TGTGCCAGCAGCCCGCCGCAATGGGGTTCCGGCTACACCTTC
>TRBV6-1|TRBJ2-7|.|14|TRBD1
CASYKQGPPYEQYF
TGTGCCAGTTACAAACAGGGGCCCCCCTACGAGCAGTACTTC
>TRBV7-2|TRBJ2-7|.|11|.
CASSFVVEQYF
TGTGCCAGCAGCTTTGTAGTCGAGCAGTACTTC
>TRBV19|TRBJ2-2|once|16|TRBD2
CASRMYSGSGTGELFF
TGTGCCAGTAGAATGTATAGCGGGAGCGGGACCGGGGAGCTGTTTTTT
>TRBV7-2|TRBJ1-1|.|15|TRBD1
CASSYLRDRGDEAFF
TGTGCCAGCAGCTACCTCCGGGACAGGGGGGACGAAGCTTTCTTT
>TRBV18|TRBJ2-7|.|15|.
CASSSADHRTYEQYF
TGTGCCAGCTCATCTGCAGACCACCGGACCTACGAGCAGTACTTC
>TRBV7-9|TRBJ2-1|.|13|.
CASSLFPANEQFF
TGTGCCAGCAGCTTATTTCCAGCGAATGAGCAGTTCTTC
>TRBV2|TRBJ2-5|.|14|TRBD1
CASSPARGRETQYF
TGTGCCAGCAGCCCCGCCAGGGGGCGGGAGACCCAGTACTTC
>TRBV11-3|TRBJ2-7|.|13|.
CASSPGGEGEQYF
TGTGCCAGCAGCCCAGGGGGGGAGGGCGAGCAGTACTTC
>TRBV15|TRBJ1-3|.|18|.
CATSREFWQGSFGNTIYF
TGTGCCACCAGCAGAGAATTTTGGCAGGGTTCTTTTGGAAACACCATATATTTT
>TRBV7-2|TRBJ2-7|.|13|.
CASSLSSGYEQYF
TGTGCCAGCAGCTTAAGCTCTGGATATGAGCAGTACTTC
>TRBV15|TRBJ2-6|.|17|.
CATSRDSWGSGANVLTF
TGTGCCACCAGCAGAGATTCGTGGGGGTCTGGGGCCAACGTCCTGACTTTC
>TRBV5-1|TRBJ1-4|.|12|.
CASSVSNSKLFF
TGCGCCAGCAGCGTCTCCAACAGCAAACTGTTTTTT
>TRBV7-9|TRBJ2-1|.|14|.
CASSPLGGSSEQFF
TGTGCCAGCAGCCCCCTAGGAGGGTCGAGTGAGCAGTTCTTC
>TRBV29-1|TRBJ2-1|.|13|.
CSVEAEIKLGQFF
TGCAGCGTTGAAGCGGAGATCAAGCTCGGGCAGTTCTTC
>TRBV7-2|TRBJ2-1|few|13|.
CASSSNPMGGQFF
TGTGCCAGCAGCTCCAACCCAATGGGCGGGCAGTTCTTC
>TRBV30|TRBJ2-5|.|12|TRBD1
CAWSGQGGTQYF
TGTGCCTGGAGTGGACAGGGGGGGACCCAGTACTTC
>TRBV7-6|TRBJ2-7|.|15|TRBD2
CASSSGTRISGEQYF
TGTGCCAGCAGCTCCGGGACTAGGATTTCGGGGGAGCAGTACTTC
>TRBV30|TRBJ2-1|.|16|.
CAWSVEKRGSYNEQFF
TGTGCCTGGAGTGTTGAGAAAAGGGGTTCTTACAATGAGCAGTTCTTC
>TRBV5-1|TRBJ1-1|.|17|TRBD1
CASSQNAKTGRNTEAFF
TGCGCCAGCAGCCAGAATGCTAAGACAGGGAGGAACACTGAAGCTTTCTTT
>TRBV11-2|TRBJ2-7|.|13|.
CASSLDRHYEQYF
TGTGCCAGCAGCTTAGATCGTCACTACGAGCAGTACTTC
>TRBV10-3|TRBJ2-7|.|15|.
CAISEVNDLSYEQYF
TGTGCCATCAGTGAGGTGAATGACCTCTCCTACGAGCAGTACTTC
>TRBV2|TRBJ1-4|.|15|.
CASKELVDHREKLFF
TGTGCCAGCAAGGAGTTGGTGGACCACCGGGAAAAACTGTTTTTT
>TRBV30|TRBJ2-6|.|15|.
CAWSVVGAGANVLTF
TGTGCCTGGAGTGTAGTGGGGGCTGGGGCCAACGTCCTGACTTTC
>TRBV5-1|TRBJ2-1|.|17|.
CASSLVGTLGSYNEQFF
TGCGCCAGCAGCCTTGTGGGGACCCTCGGGAGTTACAATGAGCAGTTCTTC
>TRBV29-1|TRBJ2-6|.|13|.
CSARGSGANVLTF
TGCAGCGCCCGGGGCTCTGGGGCCAACGTCCTGACTTTC
>TRBV28|TRBJ1-5|.|12|.
CASSPVSQPQHF
TGTGCCAGCAGCCCAGTGAGTCAGCCCCAGCATTTT
>TRBV4-3|TRBJ1-5|.|14|.
CASSQVPGRQPQHF
TGCGCCAGCAGCCAAGTTCCCGGACGTCAGCCCCAGCATTTT
>TRBV11-2|TRBJ2-3|few|14|TRBD2
CASRNMGGSDTQYF
TGTGCCAGCAGGAATATGGGAGGGTCAGATACGCAGTATTTT
>TRBV27|TRBJ2-7|.|18|TRBD2
CASTPGWLAGAVPYEQYF
TGTGCCAGCACCCCAGGTTGGCTAGCGGGAGCAGTCCCCTACGAGCAGTACTTC
>TRBV5-6|TRBJ1-4|.|13|.
CASSLATGEKLFF
TGTGCCAGCAGCTTGGCGACCGGGGAAAAACTGTTTTTT
>TRBV7-9|TRBJ2-1|.|13|.
CASSSESNREQFF
TGTGCCAGCAGCTCGGAATCCAACCGTGAGCAGTTCTTC
>TRBV7-9|TRBJ2-7|.|13|.
CASSLAGSYEQYF
TGTGCCAGCAGCTTAGCGGGGTCCTACGAGCAGTACTTC
>TRBV6-1|TRBJ2-3|.|16|.
CASSVAQAQSTDTQYF
TGTGCCAGCAGTGTCGCCCAGGCCCAGAGCACAGATACGCAGTATTTT
>TRBV15|TRBJ1-5|.|15|.
CATRPSARDWEPQHF
TGTGCCACCAGACCCTCGGCCCGCGACTGGGAGCCCCAGCATTTT
>TRBV5-5|TRBJ2-7|.|15|.
CASSQGGAGRYEQYF
TGTGCCAGCAGCCAGGGGGGGGCCGGAAGGTACGAGCAGTACTTC
>TRBV28|TRBJ1-2|.|14|.
CASSQDPTGRGYTF
TGTGCCAGCAGCCAAGACCCCACAGGAAGGGGCTACACCTTC
>TRBV7-3|TRBJ2-2|.|15|TRBD1
CASSFGQGHAGELFF
TGTGCCAGCAGCTTCGGACAGGGTCACGCCGGGGAGCTGTTTTTT
>TRBV5-4|TRBJ2-7|many|17|.
CASSKGQTFGPIYEQYF
TGTGCCAGCAGCAAAGGACAAACCTTCGGGCCGATCTACGAGCAGTACTTC